The 29 T cell receptor beta chains in this list originate from one sample, sequenced in a study of T-cell memory formation after mild COVID-19. TCRdb re-called the 5' RACE reads through MiXCR, storing one row per CDR3 protein. The table shows fewer than 650,000 distinct CDR3 sequences, with less than 25% occurring only once. Sample: PBMCs or a T cell subset sorted from them (not recorded which). The receptors stem from an adult woman who had mild COVID-19 (a few samples of this study predate the infection). Cell type and time point are not known.

This clonotype has just a few counts. The rearrangement joins TRBV12-3 or TRBV12-4 to TRBJ1-1; D may be TRBD1 (5 bases). The CDR3 contains 18 residues. V was cut by 3 bases and J by 2 bases, with 22 bases left in between. CDR3 residues: CASSFLIRDHLFNTEAFF. Here the CDR3 DNA reads TGTGCCAGCAGTTTTTTGATCCGGGACCACCTTTTTAACACTGAAGCTTTCTTT.

This clonotype was detected many times. The V and J genes are TRBV5-1 and TRBJ2-1; D may be TRBD2 (6 bases). The germline V gene encodes CDR1 SGHRS and CDR2 YFSETQ. V was shortened by 4 bases and J by 0 bases, with 14 bases between the two germline ends. The length of the CDR3 is 16 residues. The CDR3 reads CASSPRGGSSYNEQFF. CDR3 DNA sequence: TGCGCCAGCAGCCCTCGTGGGGGGAGCTCCTACAATGAGCAGTTCTTC. Together with reference TRBV5-1 and TRBJ2-1, the CDR3 gives the full variable domain: KAGVTQTPRYLIKTRGQQVTLSCSPISGHRSVSWYQQTPGQGLQFLFEYFSETQRNKGNFPGRFSGRQFSNSRSEMNVSTLELGDSALYLCASSPRGGSSYNEQFFGPGTRLTVL.

The rearrangement joins TRBV5-1 to TRBJ2-4; D not resolved. The CDR3 totals 15 residues. CDR1 and CDR2 from the germline V gene are SGHRS and YFSETQ. The germline V and J ends were trimmed by 0 bases and 1 base, with 8 bases remaining between them. Here the CDR3 reads CASSLGPRAKNIQYF. In nucleotides, the CDR3 is TGCGCCAGCAGCTTGGGACCACGGGCCAAAAACATTCAGTACTTC.

There are a few counts of this clonotype. J is TRBJ2-7 and V is TRBV27; 7 bases fit TRBD1. This CDR3 is 13 amino acids long. Per germline, CDR1 MNHEY and CDR2 SMNVEV (reference sequence). Trimming cost V 5 bases and J 7 bases; bases outside gene matches: 8. CDR3 loop: CASSAGQAGEQYF. The CDR3 coding sequence is TGTGCCAGCAGTGCAGGACAGGCGGGTGAGCAGTACTTC.

The chain joins TRBV4-1 to TRBJ2-3; D possibly corresponds to TRBD2 (7 bases). Per the germline V gene, CDR1 is MGHRA and CDR2 is YSYEKL. The length of the CDR3 is 15 residues. Trimming left V 1 base short and J 4 bases short, with 12 bases between. The DNA of the CDR3 is TGCGCCAGCAGCCAAGGGGGGGGCCTCCCAGATACGCAGTATTTT. Amino acids: CASSQGGGLPDTQYF.

V usage is TRBV20-1 and J usage is TRBJ2-7, with 7 positions matching TRBD1. Trimming at V came to 5 bases and at J to 3 bases, leaving 4 bases not matched to a gene. Germline CDR1 reads DFQATT; CDR2 reads SNEGSKA (reference sequence). The CDR3 has 12 residues. The CDR3 DNA is TGCAGTGCTGGAACAGGGGTCTACGAGCAGTACTTC. Its translation is CSAGTGVYEQYF.

The V call is TRBV15, the J call TRBJ2-1; D perhaps matches TRBD1 (6 bases). The length of the CDR3 is 18 residues. Germline CDR1 LNHNV, CDR2 YYDKDF (reference sequence). V was shortened by 1 base and J by 4 bases, with 20 bases between the two germline ends. CDR3 in amino acids: CATSRVRAGAWLYNEQFF. For the CDR3, the DNA is TGTGCCACCAGCAGAGTCCGGGCAGGGGCATGGTTGTACAATGAGCAGTTCTTC.

V usage is TRBV19 and J usage is TRBJ2-7, with 7 positions matching TRBD1. The CDR3 is 14 amino acids. With 1 base clipped from V and 3 bases from J, the junction kept 3 bases outside the gene matches. Germline V CDR1 and CDR2: LNHDA, SQIVND (reference sequence). Written as DNA, the CDR3 is TGTGCCAGTAGTATAGCCGGACAGGACTACGAGCAGTACTTC. This translates into CASSIAGQDYEQYF.

The table lists this clonotype with many counts. V usage is TRBV7-2 and J usage is TRBJ2-5; D not resolved. There are 12 residues in the CDR3. Germline CDR1 reads SGHTA; CDR2 reads FQGNSA. V was pared by 5 bases and J by 2 bases, with 6 bases between. This chain's CDR3 is CASSRPQETQYF. The CDR3 DNA reads TGTGCCAGCAGCAGACCGCAAGAGACCCAGTACTTC.

This clonotype was found a few times. The chain employs TRBV7-2 and TRBJ2-3, with 10 bases fitting TRBD2. There are 12 residues in the CDR3. Germline CDR1 and CDR2: SGHTA and FQGNSA. J was trimmed by 4 bases and V by 11 bases; bases with no gene match: 3. This CDR3 is CASSGRSDTQYF. DNA of the CDR3: TGTGCCTCTAGCGGGAGATCAGATACGCAGTATTTT.

This clonotype came up a few times. This chain connects TRBV15 to TRBJ2-3; 14 nucleotides agree with TRBD2. Looked up from germline, CDR1 is LNHNV and CDR2 is YYDKDF (reference sequence). The CDR3 totals 20 residues. J gave up 2 bases and V 2 bases, and 12 bases lay outside the gene matches. The CDR3 sequence: CATSRTGLAGVPPDTDTQYF. The CDR3, as DNA: TGTGCCACCAGCAGAACGGGACTAGCGGGGGTTCCGCCCGACACAGATACGCAGTATTTT.

Only a few counts were recorded for this clonotype. The chain has TRBV6-6 and TRBJ1-2, with a tentative D call TRBD1 (6 bases). The V gene lost 7 bases and the J gene lost 8 bases, with 17 bases spanning the gap. The CDR3 runs to 13 residues. CDR1 and CDR2 (germline): MNHNY, SVGAGI (reference sequence). As DNA, the CDR3 is TGTGCCAGCACCCCGAGGGGGGGGCACGGCTACACCTTC. This encodes CASTPRGGHGYTF.

This clonotype was observed a handful of times. V and J are TRBV5-5 and TRBJ1-1, with D possibly being TRBD1 (5 bases). Trimming left V 4 bases short and J 5 bases short, with 12 bases between. Germline CDR1 reads SGHKS; CDR2 reads YYEKEE (reference sequence). This CDR3 has 13 amino acids. The CDR3 reads CASSKGLRTEAFF. DNA of the CDR3: TGTGCCAGCAGCAAGGGACTTCGGACTGAAGCTTTCTTT. Filled out from reference TRBV5-5 and TRBJ1-1, the complete variable domain reads DAGVTQSPTHLIKTRGQQVTLRCSPISGHKSVSWYQQVLGQGPQFIFQYYEKEERGRGNFPDRFSARQFPNYSSELNVNALLLGDSALYLCASSKGLRTEAFFGQGTRLTVV.

The chain combines TRBV7-2 with TRBJ1-2, with D possibly TRBD1 on 5 matching bases. The V gene lost 5 bases and the J gene lost 6 bases, with 13 bases spanning the gap. CDR3 size: 13 residues. The germline gives CDR1 SGHTA, CDR2 FQGNSA. CDR3 in DNA: TGTGCCAGCAGCCGGGGCCCTTTGGATGGCTACACCTTC. Protein sequence: CASSRGPLDGYTF.

The V gene is TRBV5-1, the J gene TRBJ2-2, with TRBD1 matching over 7 bases. Germline V gene sequence: CDR1 SGHRS, CDR2 YFSETQ. V trimming: 3 bases; J trimming: 3 bases; junction bases outside the gene matches: 8. This CDR3 has 16 amino acids. DNA for the CDR3: TGCGCCAGCAGCTCTGGACAGGCCAGCTACACCGGGGAGCTGTTTTTT. The encoded protein is CASSSGQASYTGELFF. Filled out from reference TRBV5-1 and TRBJ2-2, the complete variable domain reads KAGVTQTPRYLIKTRGQQVTLSCSPISGHRSVSWYQQTPGQGLQFLFEYFSETQRNKGNFPGRFSGRQFSNSRSEMNVSTLELGDSALYLCASSSGQASYTGELFFGEGSRLTVL.

This clonotype has more than one count but fewer than ten. The junction differs from germline at one of its ends, possibly a read error. The chain employs TRBV6-5 and TRBJ2-1; D gene unclear. The CDR3 contains 11 residues. In germline, CDR1 is MNHEY, CDR2 SVGAGI. The CDR3 coding sequence is TGTGCCAGCAGTTCGAACAAGGAGCAGTTCTTC. It is translated as CASSSNKEQFF.

The rearrangement links TRBV20-1 to TRBJ2-7; D possibly corresponds to TRBD2 (6 bases). The V gene's germline CDR1 is DFQATT and CDR2 SNEGSKA (reference sequence). The CDR3 is made up of 13 amino acids. Trimming cost V 4 bases and J 5 bases, with 15 bases left between them. The CDR3 DNA reads TGCAGTGCTATCGACGGGAGTAAAAACGAGCAGTACTTC. Translated: CSAIDGSKNEQYF.

This chain connects TRBV20-1 to TRBJ1-2, with 10 bases lining up with TRBD1. This CDR3 has 14 residues. The V segment lost 4 bases and the J segment 6 bases; nucleotides outside the gene matches: 8. Germline loops: CDR1 DFQATT, CDR2 SNEGSKA (reference sequence). The CDR3 reads CSAKPGQGGDGYTF. The DNA for the CDR3 is TGCAGTGCTAAACCTGGACAGGGGGGGGATGGCTACACCTTC.

On this clonotype itself: At one boundary the junction diverges from the germline segment, which might be a read error. The J gene is TRBJ2-1, the V gene TRBV3-1, with TRBD2 matching 13 bases. This CDR3 is built from 14 residues. Germline loops: CDR1 LGHDT, CDR2 YNNKEL (reference sequence). The CDR3 region is CASSRQIGLAGALF. The CDR3, as DNA: TGTGCCAGCAGCCGACAGATCGGACTAGCGGGGGCCCTATTC.

The CDR3 coding sequence is TGCAGTGCTCCGATGACAGGGTATGGGACAGATACGCAGTATTTT. The encoded protein is CSAPMTGYGTDTQYF. The V call is TRBV20-1, the J call TRBJ2-3, with 7 nucleotides matching TRBD1. In germline, CDR1 is DFQATT, CDR2 SNEGSKA (reference sequence). After removal of 5 bases from V and 3 bases from J, the junction contained 11 bases not matched to a gene. The CDR3 loop spans 15 amino acids.

This clonotype occurred a few times. J is TRBJ1-1 and V is TRBV5-5; the D gene is possibly TRBD1 (5 bases). The germline V gene encodes CDR1 SGHKS and CDR2 YYEKEE (reference sequence). The CDR3 length is 15 residues. The ends were cut back, 4 bases at V and 1 base at J, with 14 bases in the middle. CDR3 nucleotides: TGTGCCAGCAGCCCTCCGACAGACACGAACACTGAAGCTTTCTTT. This codes for CASSPPTDTNTEAFF.

This clonotype was detected a few times. This chain connects TRBV18 to TRBJ2-7; D possibly corresponds to TRBD1 (6 bases). This CDR3 has 13 amino acids. The germline V gene encodes CDR1 KGHSH and CDR2 LQKENI. V gave up 4 bases and J gave up 0 bases, with 7 bases separating them. The CDR3 bases are TGTGCCAGCTCACGGACAGCCTCCTACGAGCAGTACTTC. This codes for CASSRTASYEQYF. Variable domain in full (rest from reference TRBV18 and TRBJ2-7): NAGVMQNPRHLVRRRGQEARLRCSPMKGHSHVYWYRQLPEEGLKFMVYLQKENIIDESGMPKERFSAEFPKEGPSILRIQQVVRGDSAAYFCASSRTASYEQYFGPGTRLTVT.

This clonotype was counted a few times. The chain links TRBV5-6 to TRBJ2-7; D is possibly TRBD1 (6 bases). Germline CDR1 SGHDT, CDR2 YYEEEE. Trimming left V 5 bases short and J 3 bases short, with 9 bases between. CDR3 length equals 12 residues. CDR3 coding DNA: TGTGCCAGCAGTTGGGACAACTACGAGCAGTACTTC. This translates into CASSWDNYEQYF.

The gene calls are TRBV14 and TRBJ2-3; TRBD2 might be the D (5 bases). Germline-derived CDR1 and CDR2 are SGHDN and FVKESK. This CDR3 comprises 15 residues. Trimming shortened V by 1 base and J by 0 bases, and 8 bases separated the two germline ends. Here the CDR3 reads CASSQGTLSTDTQYF. The DNA for the CDR3 is TGTGCCAGCAGCCAAGGGACTCTTAGCACAGATACGCAGTATTTT.

The genes are TRBV19 and TRBJ1-5; weak D call: TRBD1 (5 bases). CDR3 length equals 12 residues. V gave up 6 bases and J gave up 3 bases, with 6 bases separating them. CDR1 is LNHDA, CDR2 SQIVND, per germline (reference sequence). This CDR3 reads CASRTDNQPQHF. CDR3 nucleotide sequence: TGTGCCAGTAGGACAGACAATCAGCCCCAGCATTTT.

The V call is TRBV9, the J call TRBJ2-5; no clear D gene. The CDR3 totals 16 residues. Germline V gene lookup returns CDR1 SGDLS and CDR2 YYNGEE. Deletions cut 0 bases from V and 5 bases from J, with 17 bases between. CDR3: CASSVADLGRSETQYF. CDR3 nucleotide sequence: TGTGCCAGCAGCGTAGCCGATCTCGGACGATCGGAGACCCAGTACTTC.

The chain links TRBV4-3 to TRBJ2-5, with D unclear. CDR1 and CDR2 from the germline V gene are LGHNA and YSLEER. V lost 0 bases and J 9 bases, leaving 14 bases between the germline ends. The CDR3 runs to 14 residues. The DNA of the CDR3 is TGCGCCAGCAGCCAAGATGCTACCGGGCGAGCCCAGTACTTC. Translation gives CASSQDATGRAQYF.

The chain has TRBV7-8 and TRBJ2-5, with a tentative D call TRBD2 (5 bases). The germline V and J ends were trimmed by 4 bases and 5 bases, with 23 bases remaining between them. Germline CDR1 is SGHVS and CDR2 is FQNEAQ. This CDR3 is 17 amino acids long. The CDR3 DNA is TGTGCCAGCAGCTCTCGAGTTAGCGCAAGGACCCAGGAGACCCAGTACTTC. This encodes CASSSRVSARTQETQYF.

V and J are TRBV4-1 and TRBJ2-2, with D unclear. Germline V gene data show CDR1 as MGHRA and CDR2 as YSYEKL. The length of the CDR3 is 15 residues. Trimming took 4 bases from V and 0 from J, leaving 9 bases between them. The CDR3 DNA is TGCGCCAGCAGCCCCCCGGGTTCGAACACCGGGGAGCTGTTTTTT. This encodes CASSPPGSNTGELFF.